This T cell receptor (beta chain) was recovered during a study of blood T cell repertoires in COVID-19. Study-wide background: Samples of COVID-19 (acute and convalescent) were obtained from the United States, Italy and Spain. PBMCs, B-cell-depleted T cells, or T cells were the source of the cDNA or gDNA that made up the material.

The CDR3 has 11 residues. V was clipped by 6 bases and J by 8 bases, with 7 bases between them. Germline assignment: CDR1 SNHLY and CDR2 FYNNEI. Under the authors' procedure: By means of reference gene primer amplification, nucleated cell counts were estimated. Some clones are missing from TCRdb's copy, which holds only in-frame ones; the method was immunoSEQ multiplex PCR. V and J calls and clone size are given by that table; D and trimming were obtained from the DNA. The table lists about 63,000 clones, 70% to 80% of them singletons, with approximately 30% in the top ten. The TCR comes from a human donor in a cohort sampled during active COVID-19. The sample taken for sequencing was peripheral blood. The chain recombines TRBV2 with TRBJ2-2, with D possibly being TRBD1 (5 bases). CDR3 residues: CASRGLGELFF. The CDR3, as DNA: TGTGCCAGCAGGGGGCTGGGGGAGCTGTTTTTT. The full variable domain, in which reference TRBV2 and TRBJ2-2 provide the parts outside the CDR3, is EPEVTQTPSHQVTQMGQEVILRCVPISNHLYFYWYRQILGQKVEFLVSFYNNEISEKSEIFDDQFSVERPDGSNFTLKIRSTKLEDSAMYFCASRGLGELFFGEGSRLTVL.